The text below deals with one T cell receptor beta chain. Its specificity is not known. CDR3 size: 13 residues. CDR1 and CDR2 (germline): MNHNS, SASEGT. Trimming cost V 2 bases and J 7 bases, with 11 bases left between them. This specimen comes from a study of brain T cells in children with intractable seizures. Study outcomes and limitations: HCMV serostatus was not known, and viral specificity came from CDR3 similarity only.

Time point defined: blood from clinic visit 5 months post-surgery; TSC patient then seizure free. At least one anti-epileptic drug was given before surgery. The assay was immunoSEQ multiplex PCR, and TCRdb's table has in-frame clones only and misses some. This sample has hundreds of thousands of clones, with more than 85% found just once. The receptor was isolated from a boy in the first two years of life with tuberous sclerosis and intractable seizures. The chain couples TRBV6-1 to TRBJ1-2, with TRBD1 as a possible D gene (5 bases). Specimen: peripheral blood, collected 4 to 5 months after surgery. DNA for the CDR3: TGTGCCAGCAGTGAACTCGGGACTACTGGCTACACCTTC. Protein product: CASSELGTTGYTF.